The next 25 T cell receptor beta chains were all read from a single sample in a study of response to subunit inactivated influenza vaccine. TCRdb ran MiXCR on the RT-PCR reads and lists one entry per CDR3 protein. The data hold 450,000 to 700,000 distinct CDR3 sequences, with 14% observed a single time. The starting material was PBMCs from blood, obtained approximately 13 days after vaccination. The receptor set was obtained from a man between 45 and 60 years old who received an inactivated influenza vaccine.

This CDR3 reads CSASGGPGTDTQYF. The CDR3 DNA reads TGCAGTGCTAGTGGCGGGCCTGGTACAGATACGCAGTATTTT. The chain is built from TRBV20-1 and TRBJ2-3, with D perhaps matching TRBD2 (5 bases). The V end lost 3 bases, the J end lost 3 bases, and 13 bases lay between the germline ends. The CDR3 length is 14 residues. Germline CDR1 is DFQATT and CDR2 is SNEGSKA (reference sequence).

This clonotype showed up just a few times. The chain joins TRBV27 to TRBJ2-5, with 7 bases fitting TRBD1. This CDR3 spans 13 amino acids. J was trimmed by 7 bases and V by 6 bases; bases with no gene match: 8. CDR1 MNHEY and CDR2 SMNVEV come from the germline V gene (reference sequence). The CDR3 bases are TGTGCCAGCAGGTCTAACAGGGGTGGGACCCAGTACTTC. Protein: CASRSNRGGTQYF.

This clonotype occurred a few times. The gene calls are TRBV29-1 and TRBJ1-1; possibly TRBD1 for D (5 bases). CDR1 and CDR2 (germline): SQVTM, ANQGSEA. Trimming shortened V by 6 bases and J by 9 bases, and 11 bases separated the two germline ends. The CDR3 has 10 residues. As DNA, the CDR3 is TGCAGCGTCGTGGACACAAAAGCTTTCTTT. It yields the protein CSVVDTKAFF.

The chain has TRBV6-1 and TRBJ2-7; 8 nucleotides align to TRBD2. V gave up 0 bases and J gave up 5 bases; unmatched junction bases: 6. The CDR3 spans 15 residues. Germline loops: CDR1 MNHNS, CDR2 SASEGT. The CDR3 spells CASSEARGVGNEQYF. In DNA, the CDR3 is TGTGCCAGCAGTGAAGCGCGGGGGGTAGGGAACGAGCAGTACTTC.

This clonotype was counted only a few times. The chain links TRBV10-3 to TRBJ1-6, with 9 bases identical to TRBD1. The junction had 7 bases not matched to a gene; V was cut back by 0 bases and J by 10 bases. CDR1 is ENHRY and CDR2 is SYGVKD in the germline V gene. The CDR3 is made up of 16 amino acids. CDR3 region: CAISESKQGAWSPLHF. The CDR3 region has the DNA TGTGCCATCAGTGAGTCGAAACAGGGGGCATGGTCACCCCTCCACTTT.

This clonotype was found a few times. The chain joins TRBV6-2 or TRBV6-3 to TRBJ2-2; TRBD2 matches 12 bases. The junction had 9 bases not matched to a gene; V was cut back by 2 bases and J by 2 bases. This CDR3 region has 19 residues. Germline CDR1 reads MNHEY; CDR2 reads SVGEGT. CDR3 sequence: CASSYQILAGGSNTGELFF. The CDR3 region has the DNA TGTGCCAGCAGTTACCAAATACTAGCGGGAGGCTCCAACACCGGGGAGCTGTTTTTT.

The chain is built from TRBV7-8 and TRBJ1-1, with a tentative D call TRBD1 (5 bases). Trimming removed 0 bases from V and 4 bases from J, with 15 bases in between. The CDR3 loop spans 16 amino acids. Per the germline V gene, CDR1 is SGHVS and CDR2 is FQNEAQ. The CDR3 here is CASSLALGGLSTEAFF. DNA for the CDR3: TGTGCCAGCAGCTTAGCGCTGGGGGGGTTGAGCACTGAAGCTTTCTTT.

This clonotype came up a few times. This chain uses TRBV15 with TRBJ2-2, with TRBD2 matching over 8 bases. V shed 3 bases and J 4 bases; nucleotides not matched to a gene: 10. This CDR3 has 17 residues. Germline V gene sequence: CDR1 LNHNV, CDR2 YYDKDF (reference sequence). CDR3 DNA: TGTGCCACCAGCAGTTTCGGGACTAGACTTTTCACCGGGGAGCTGTTTTTT. Its protein is CATSSFGTRLFTGELFF.

The gene calls are TRBV6-2 or TRBV6-3 and TRBJ2-3, with D tentatively TRBD1 (5 bases). The CDR3 is made up of 16 amino acids. Germline-derived CDR1 and CDR2 are MNHEY and SVGEGT. V lost 6 bases and J lost 4, with 20 bases in between. CDR3 nucleotides: TGTGCCAGCAGAAATGAAAGGGCCAGGGCGGCAGATACGCAGTATTTT. As protein: CASRNERARAADTQYF.

This sequence joins TRBV10-3 and TRBJ1-4; D gene ambiguous. From germline, CDR1 is ENHRY and CDR2 SYGVKD. The CDR3 length is 14 residues. Trimming shortened V by 4 bases and J by 0 bases, and 6 bases separated the two germline ends. CDR3 sequence (DNA): TGTGCCATCAGTGGAGAGACAACTAATGAAAAACTGTTTTTT. The encoded protein is CAISGETTNEKLFF.

This clonotype was found a few times. One junction end does not reproduce the germline sequence, and a read error may be involved. The V and J genes are TRBV12-3 or TRBV12-4 and TRBJ2-7, with 9 bases lining up with TRBD2. The CDR3 has 16 residues. CDR3 in amino acids: CASSLAGPGLAPEQYF. As DNA, the CDR3 is TGTGCCAGCAGTCTAGCTGGACCGGGACTAGCTCCCGAGCAGTACTTC.

This clonotype was counted between two and nine times. The chain employs TRBV12-3 or TRBV12-4 and TRBJ2-2, with a weak D call TRBD1 (6 bases). V was pared by 6 bases and J by 5 bases, with 13 bases between. The CDR3 is made up of 14 amino acids. In DNA, the CDR3 is TGTGCCAGCAGCCCCCGACAGGAGACCGGGGAGCTGTTTTTT. Translated, it gives CASSPRQETGELFF.

This clonotype was picked up a small number of times. CDR3 DNA sequence: TGTGCCAGCAGCCAAGGACTAGCGGGGGAGGCCCACGAGCAGTACTTC. Protein product: CASSQGLAGEAHEQYF. The chain joins TRBV4-2 to TRBJ2-7; 12 bases line up with TRBD2. In germline, CDR1 is LGHNA, CDR2 YNFKEQ. Losses at the gene ends were 1 base for V and 5 bases for J; bases not matched to a gene: 6. The CDR3 length is 16 residues.

The gene calls are TRBV20-1 and TRBJ2-3; 10 bases line up with TRBD2. V gave up 6 bases and J gave up 6 bases; unmatched junction bases: 24. This CDR3 spans 19 amino acids. Germline V CDR1 and CDR2: DFQATT, SNEGSKA (reference sequence). Here the CDR3 reads CSAVGGGASGSMVPDTQYF. CDR3 bases: TGCAGTGCCGTAGGAGGGGGAGCTAGCGGGAGTATGGTGCCCGATACGCAGTATTTT.

Only a few counts were recorded for this clonotype. This chain joins TRBV6-6 and TRBJ2-7, with D possibly TRBD2 on 6 matching bases. Germline CDR1 MNHNY, CDR2 SVGAGI (reference sequence). This CDR3 is built from 12 residues. Trimming removed 4 bases from V and 3 bases from J, with 7 bases in between. The CDR3 here is CASSSEGYEQYF. CDR3 DNA sequence: TGTGCCAGCAGTTCGGAGGGCTACGAGCAGTACTTC.

This clonotype came up a few times. The gene calls are TRBV27 and TRBJ1-2, with 8 bases identical to TRBD1. The germline V gene encodes CDR1 MNHEY and CDR2 SMNVEV (reference sequence). This CDR3 is 14 amino acids long. The junction had 6 bases not matched to a gene; V was cut back by 5 bases and J by 4 bases. CDR3 nucleotide sequence: TGTGCCAGCAGTCGAGGACAGGGATCCTATGGCTACACCTTC. Protein product: CASSRGQGSYGYTF.

The chain joins TRBV28 to TRBJ2-7, with 7 bases identical to TRBD1. With V trimmed by 5 bases and J by 1 base, 11 bases remained unmatched. The CDR3 has 16 residues. Germline V gene data show CDR1 as MDHEN and CDR2 as SYDVKM. In DNA, the CDR3 is TGTGCCAGCAGTCCGAATGACAGGGAACTGTCCTACGAGCAGTACTTC. It translates to CASSPNDRELSYEQYF.

As for this clonotype: An end of the junction differs from the germline gene, which may be a read error. The chain recombines TRBV5-1 with TRBJ2-2; D call uncertain. There are 14 residues in the CDR3. The germline CDR1 and CDR2 sequences are SGHRS and YFSETQ. The CDR3 here is CVSSFTGYSGELFF. In nucleotides, the CDR3 is TGCGTCAGCAGCTTTACCGGGTATTCCGGGGAGCTGTTTTTT.

The rearrangement joins TRBV7-9 to TRBJ2-1; the match to TRBD2 covers 8 bases. The CDR3 runs to 15 residues. In germline, CDR1 is SEHNR, CDR2 FQNEAQ (reference sequence). The trim removed 5 bases at V and 8 bases at J, leaving 11 bases unmatched. CDR3 in DNA: TGTGCCAGCAGCCATGGGACTAGGGAGCGGCATGAGCAGTTCTTC. This gives the protein CASSHGTRERHEQFF.

The V and J genes are TRBV5-1 and TRBJ1-1, with D possibly being TRBD1 (6 bases). The germline V and J ends were trimmed by 2 bases and 1 base, with 12 bases remaining between them. The CDR3 covers 15 residues. The V gene's germline CDR1 is SGHRS and CDR2 YFSETQ. CDR3 coding DNA: TGCGCCAGCAGCTTCCTGGGACACCCGAACACTGAAGCTTTCTTT. It translates to CASSFLGHPNTEAFF.

This clonotype was seen a handful of times. The rearrangement links TRBV6-1 to TRBJ2-5; D call uncertain. The CDR3 runs to 12 residues. The germline CDR1 and CDR2 sequences are MNHNS and SASEGT. Trimming took off 8 bases at V and 1 base at J, with 8 bases between the two ends. CDR3 nucleotides: TGTGCCAGCGTCGGGCGCCAAGAGACCCAGTACTTC. Translation: CASVGRQETQYF.

To note about this clonotype: At one end the junction does not follow the germline gene, possibly because of a read error. This chain links TRBV20-1 with TRBJ2-7, with TRBD2 as a possible D gene (5 bases). The CDR3 consists of 11 residues. Germline CDR1 reads DFQATT; CDR2 reads SNEGSKA (reference sequence). The CDR3 DNA reads TGCAGTGCTAGTCCCTTTACTAGTCCGCCCTTC. Protein product: CSASPFTSPPF.

J is TRBJ2-7 and V is TRBV6-5, with 9 bases lining up with TRBD1. CDR3 length: 15 residues. The germline V gene encodes CDR1 MNHEY and CDR2 SVGAGI. The V and J ends lost 3 bases and 2 bases, in that order; junction bases with no gene match: 5. The CDR3 here is CASSYTGGLPYEQYF. DNA for the CDR3: TGTGCCAGCAGTTATACAGGGGGCCTTCCCTACGAGCAGTACTTC.

This clonotype was observed at least ten times. The V call is TRBV27, the J call TRBJ2-7; the D is unclear. Trimming removed 5 bases from V and 0 bases from J, with 8 bases in between. This CDR3 region has 13 residues. Germline CDR1 MNHEY, CDR2 SMNVEV (reference sequence). CDR3 sequence: CASSLRPSYEQYF. In DNA form, the CDR3 reads TGTGCCAGCAGTCTGCGGCCCTCCTACGAGCAGTACTTC.

The sample holds a few counts of this clonotype. The chain combines TRBV15 with TRBJ2-1; 11 nucleotides agree with TRBD2. J gave up 7 bases and V 2 bases, and 10 bases lay outside the gene matches. The CDR3 totals 17 residues. The germline V gene encodes CDR1 LNHNV and CDR2 YYDKDF (reference sequence). Here the CDR3 DNA reads TGTGCCACCAGCAGATTCGAAGGGGTAGCGGGGGGGAATGAGCAGTTCTTC. It encodes CATSRFEGVAGGNEQFF.